This is a list of T cell receptor beta chains from one sample in a study of cytomegalovirus exposure and HLA in healthy donors. TCRdb keeps only in-frame clones here, not all; method: immunoSEQ multiplex PCR. The listing contains around 100,000 clones. The source material was PBMCs. Receptor source: a man in his forties in good health and CMV-seropositive. CDR3s include the opening cysteine and the closing phenylalanine or tryptophan. The D gene is left open where the match is weak.

V gene	J gene	D gene	CDR3 DNA	CDR3 protein
TRBV28	TRBJ2-7	NA	TGTGCCAGCAGTCCTGACAGCGATTACTACGAGCAGTACTTC	CASSPDSDYYEQYF
TRBV11-2	TRBJ2-1	TRBD2	TGTGCCAGCAGCCACCCTAGCGGGAGGGCCTGGTATGAGCAGTTCTTC	CASSHPSGRAWYEQFF
TRBV11-2	TRBJ1-1	TRBD1	TGTGCCAGCAGCTTAGTTGGGACAGGCGGTGAAGCTTTCTTT	CASSLVGTGGEAFF
TRBV2	TRBJ1-4	TRBD1	TGTGCCAGCATTCAGACAGGGGGCGCATTCGAAAAACTGTTTTTT	CASIQTGGAFEKLFF
TRBV28	TRBJ1-2	NA	TGTGCCAGCAGTTCTCTCCAAATTGGCAGCGGGGGCGGCTACACCTTC	CASSSLQIGSGGGYTF
TRBV11-2	TRBJ2-7	NA	TGTGCCAGCAGCTCCCTCAGTGGGAGGAGAGACGAGCAGTACTTC	CASSSLSGRRDEQYF
TRBV2	TRBJ2-5	NA	TGTGCCAGCAGTCCTGTCAGGGTACAAGAGACCCAGTACTTC	CASSPVRVQETQYF
TRBV10-3	TRBJ2-1	NA	TGTGCCATCAGCCTGTCTTCTAGTGGGGGGGCCAATGAGCAGTTCTTC	CAISLSSSGGANEQFF
TRBV4-1	TRBJ1-1	NA	TGCGCCAGCAGCCAAGAAGGTGGGAGCAGTGAAGCTTTCTTT	CASSQEGGSSEAFF
TRBV15	TRBJ1-1	NA	TGTGCCACCAGCAGACATAACACTGAAGCTTTCTTT	CATSRHNTEAFF
TRBV5-1	TRBJ2-1	TRBD1	TGCGCCAGCAGGACAGGGGCAAACAATGAGCAGTTCTTC	CASRTGANNEQFF
TRBV19	TRBJ1-3	NA	TGTGCCAGTAGACCCAGGCCTCCTGGAAACACCATATATTTT	CASRPRPPGNTIYF
TRBV5-4	TRBJ2-3	TRBD2	TGTGCCAGCAGCGGGGGGGTGATGGGGTACACAGATACGCAGTATTTT	CASSGGVMGYTDTQYF
TRBV5-1	TRBJ2-5	NA	TGCGCCAGCAGCTTCCGCTACCCGTCGAACCAAGAGACCCAGTACTTC	CASSFRYPSNQETQYF
TRBV11-3	TRBJ2-5	NA	TGTGCCAGCAGCTTAACTTCCCCGGAGACCCAGTACTTC	CASSLTSPETQYF
TRBV19	TRBJ2-2	TRBD2	TGTGCCAGTAGTATAGTTCCGGGGGGGCTGGGAACCGGGGAGCTGTTTTTT	CASSIVPGGLGTGELFF
TRBV6-1	TRBJ2-7	NA	TGTGCCAGCACGTTAAGGAGTCCCTCCTACGAGCAGTACTTC	CASTLRSPSYEQYF
TRBV5-1	TRBJ2-7	NA	TGCGCCAGCAGCTTGGGGGGCAGCTCCTACGAGCAGTACTTC	CASSLGGSSYEQYF
TRBV6-5	TRBJ1-2	NA	TGTGCCAGCAGGACAGGATACTATGGCTACACCTTC	CASRTGYYGYTF
TRBV7-2	TRBJ1-5	NA	TGTGCCAGCAGCTTAGAGCATCAGCCCCAGCATTTT	CASSLEHQPQHF
TRBV18	TRBJ1-1	NA	TGTGCCAGCCGAGGAGGGTACACTGAAGCTTTCTTT	CASRGGYTEAFF
TRBV5-6	TRBJ2-7	NA	TGTGCCAGCAGCTCGGCAGGGAAATCCTACGAGCAGTACTTC	CASSSAGKSYEQYF
TRBV7-3	TRBJ1-2	NA	TGTGCCAGCAGCACCGAGGGGGGGAAAGGTGGCTACACCTTC	CASSTEGGKGGYTF
TRBV9	TRBJ1-2	NA	TGTGCCAGCAGCGTAGAGGACGGAGGGGCTGGTGGTGGCTACACCTTC	CASSVEDGGAGGGYTF
TRBV6-4	TRBJ1-5	NA	TGTGCCAGCAGTGTGAGGGCCGGACAGCCCCAGCATTTT	CASSVRAGQPQHF
TRBV5-8	TRBJ1-5	TRBD1	TGTGCCAGCAGCCTCCGGGGGACAGCCAATCAGCCCCAGCATTTT	CASSLRGTANQPQHF
TRBV10-1	TRBJ1-1	NA	TGCGCCAGCAGTCAGGATATAGTCACTGAAGCTTTCTTT	CASSQDIVTEAFF
TRBV5-1	TRBJ1-1	NA	TGCGCCAGCAGCTATGGGGCCAGTATGAACACTGAAGCTTTCTTT	CASSYGASMNTEAFF
TRBV2	TRBJ2-1	NA	TGTGCCAGCACGCGACCGGGGACTCACAATGAGCAGTTCTTC	CASTRPGTHNEQFF
TRBV28	TRBJ1-1	NA	TGTGCCGGTACTACTCCCACTGAAGCTTTCTTT	CAGTTPTEAFF
TRBV19	TRBJ1-5	NA	TGTGCCAGTAGCACCGCGGGACTGTCCCCTCAGCCCCAGCATTTT	CASSTAGLSPQPQHF
TRBV9	TRBJ2-1	NA	TGTGCCAGCAGCACCCCGGGGTTGGATGAGCAGTTCTTC	CASSTPGLDEQFF